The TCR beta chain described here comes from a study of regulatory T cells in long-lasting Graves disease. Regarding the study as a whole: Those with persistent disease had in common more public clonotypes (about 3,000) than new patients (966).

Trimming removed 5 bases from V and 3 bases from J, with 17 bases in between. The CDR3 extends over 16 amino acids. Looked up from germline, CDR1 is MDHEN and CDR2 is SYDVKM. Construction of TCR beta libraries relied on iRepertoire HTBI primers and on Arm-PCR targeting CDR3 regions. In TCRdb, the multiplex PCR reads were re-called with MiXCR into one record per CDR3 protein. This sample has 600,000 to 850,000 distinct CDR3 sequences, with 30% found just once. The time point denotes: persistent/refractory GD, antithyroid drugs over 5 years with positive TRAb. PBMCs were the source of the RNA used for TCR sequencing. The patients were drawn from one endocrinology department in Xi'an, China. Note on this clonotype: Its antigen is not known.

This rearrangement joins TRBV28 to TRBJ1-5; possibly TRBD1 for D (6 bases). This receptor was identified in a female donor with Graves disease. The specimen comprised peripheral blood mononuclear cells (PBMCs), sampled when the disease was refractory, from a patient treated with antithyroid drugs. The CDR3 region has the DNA TGTGCCAGCAGTCCACCTGCAGGGGCCTTCAATCAGCCCCAGCATTTT. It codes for CASSPPAGAFNQPQHF.